This TCR beta chain originates from a study of OX40 agonist ivuxolimab in advanced cancers. Across the study: A mean age of roughly 62 years, range about 20 to 79, was recorded, and about 83% were male. Three partial responders included one hepatocellular carcinoma patient and two cutaneous melanoma patients. Points from the study as a whole: Patients with a partial response at 0.1-3.0 mg/kg had among the lowest clonal expansion.

A note on this clone: The antigen remains unidentified.

Exclusion applied to patients with autoimmune disease history or systemic immunosuppression. Using immunoSEQ multiplex PCR, the repertoire was profiled, and TCRdb retains in-frame clones only, with some absent. The data contain several thousand clones, roughly four fifths of them singletons. This CDR3 is 17 amino acids long. Germline V gene lookup returns CDR1 LGHNA and CDR2 YSLEER. V was clipped by 0 bases and J by 4 bases, with 19 bases between them. Source: CD4+ or CD8+ T cells sorted from blood, taken in a trial of the OX40 agonist ivuxolimab. J is TRBJ2-7 and V is TRBV4-3, with D tentatively TRBD2 (6 bases). The TCR sequence derives from an adult with an advanced solid tumor such as melanoma, head and neck, liver or kidney cancer. CDR3 DNA sequence: TGCGCCAGCAGCCAAGATTCGACGAACAGAGGAGGGTACGAGCAGTACTTC. This codes for CASSQDSTNRGGYEQYF.